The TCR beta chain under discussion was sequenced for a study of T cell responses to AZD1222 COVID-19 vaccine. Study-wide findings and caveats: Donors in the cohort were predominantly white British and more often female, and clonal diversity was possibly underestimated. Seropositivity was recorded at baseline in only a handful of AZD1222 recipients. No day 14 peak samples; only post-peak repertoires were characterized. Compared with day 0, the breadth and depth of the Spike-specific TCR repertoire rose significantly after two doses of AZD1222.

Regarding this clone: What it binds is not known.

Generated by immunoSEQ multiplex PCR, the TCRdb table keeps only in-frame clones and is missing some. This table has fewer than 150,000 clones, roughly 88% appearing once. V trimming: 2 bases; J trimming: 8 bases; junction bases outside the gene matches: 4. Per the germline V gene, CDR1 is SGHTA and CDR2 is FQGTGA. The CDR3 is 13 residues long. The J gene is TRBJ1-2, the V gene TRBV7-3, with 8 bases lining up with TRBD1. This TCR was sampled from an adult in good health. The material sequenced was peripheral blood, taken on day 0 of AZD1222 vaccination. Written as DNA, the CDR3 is TGTGCCAGCAGCTTAGATGCAGGGGGCGGCTACACCTTC. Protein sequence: CASSLDAGGGYTF.